Listed here are 8 T cell receptor beta chains from one sample, sequenced in a study of blood T cell repertoires in COVID-19. The table came from immunoSEQ multiplex PCR; TCRdb's copy has only in-frame clones and leaves some out. Of around 180,000 clones in the sample, 74% were seen once. Sequenced sample: peripheral blood. The receptors here all came from a woman older than 75 with acute or convalescent COVID-19.

The rearrangement uses TRBV6-6 and TRBJ2-2; TRBD2 matches 14 bases. V lost 6 bases to trimming and J lost 7 bases; unmatched junction nucleotides: 7. In germline, CDR1 is MNHNY, CDR2 SVGAGI (reference sequence). The CDR3 loop spans 16 amino acids. The CDR3 reads CASSSGTSGSGGELFF. In DNA, the CDR3 is TGTGCCAGCAGCTCCGGGACTAGCGGGAGTGGCGGGGAGCTGTTTTTT.

V gene TRBV9 combines with J gene TRBJ1-1; D is perhaps TRBD1 (6 bases). Germline assignment: CDR1 SGDLS and CDR2 YYNGEE. The CDR3 has 16 amino acids. Trimming cost V 0 bases and J 2 bases, with 14 bases left between them. This chain's CDR3 is CASSVAGGGLNTEAFF. DNA for the CDR3: TGTGCCAGCAGCGTAGCAGGTGGGGGCTTAAACACTGAAGCTTTCTTT.

V and J are TRBV5-1 and TRBJ2-2, with TRBD2 matching 7 bases. The CDR3 covers 16 residues. V trimming: 0 bases; J trimming: 4 bases; junction bases outside the gene matches: 6. Germline CDR1 SGHRS, CDR2 YFSETQ. Written as DNA, the CDR3 is TGCGCCAGCAGCTTGGAGGCGGGAGTGATCACCGGGGAGCTGTTTTTT. Translating gives CASSLEAGVITGELFF.

In its sample, this clone was seen a few times. This chain uses TRBV25-1 with TRBJ2-7; 7 bases line up with TRBD2. Germline V CDR1 and CDR2: MGHDK, SYGVNS. CDR3 length: 15 residues. The junction had 12 bases not matched to a gene; V was cut back by 5 bases and J by 5 bases. The DNA for the CDR3 is TGTGCCAGCAGTTTCGCGGGCGGGAGTGCGAACGAGCAGTACTTC. Translating gives CASSFAGGSANEQYF.

The chain employs TRBV18 and TRBJ2-1; D possibly corresponds to TRBD1 (5 bases). Trimming cost V 5 bases and J 9 bases, with 11 bases left between them. Per germline, CDR1 KGHSH and CDR2 LQKENI. This CDR3 spans 12 amino acids. CDR3 DNA: TGTGCCAGCTCAACCAGTGGGGCTGAGCAGTTCTTC. It translates to CASSTSGAEQFF.

The chain carries TRBV2 and TRBJ2-3; 13 nucleotides agree with TRBD2. V was clipped by 11 bases and J by 5 bases; unmatched bases: 13. The CDR3 sequence is 16 residues long. The V gene's germline CDR1 is SNHLY and CDR2 FYNNEI. The CDR3 DNA follows: TGTGCCTGTAGAGCCGACCGGACTAGCGGGAGAGATACGCAGTATTTT. Its translation: CACRADRTSGRDTQYF.

In this sample, this clone turned up a few times. The chain employs TRBV5-1 and TRBJ1-1, with TRBD1 identical over 8 bases. V trimming: 3 bases; J trimming: 4 bases; junction bases outside the gene matches: 5. The CDR3 covers 14 residues. CDR1 SGHRS and CDR2 YFSETQ come from the germline V gene. The CDR3 region is CASSWRDRPTEAFF. In DNA, the CDR3 is TGCGCCAGCAGCTGGCGGGACAGGCCCACTGAAGCTTTCTTT.

The V and J genes are TRBV4-2 and TRBJ1-2; TRBD1 matches at 8 bases. After removal of 0 bases from V and 7 bases from J, the junction contained 10 bases not matched to a gene. The CDR3 covers 16 residues. Germline-derived CDR1 and CDR2 are LGHNA and YNFKEQ. Here the CDR3 DNA reads TGTGCCAGCAGCCAAGATGCCCAGGGGGCCCTTGGTGGCTACACCTTC. This codes for CASSQDAQGALGGYTF.